These 22 T cell receptor beta chains were all obtained from the same sample, sequenced in a study of early T cells in non-severe SARS-CoV-2 infection. TCRdb independently ran MiXCR on the 5' RACE reads; one entry per CDR3 protein. The sample contains around 76,000 distinct CDR3 sequences, over 9% of which appear only once. Input material: whole blood. The receptors shown here come from an adult who was a healthcare worker with PCR-confirmed SARS-CoV-2 infection or an uninfected control (not recorded which).

Only a few counts were recorded for this clonotype. This rearrangement joins TRBV28 to TRBJ2-1, with D tentatively TRBD2 (6 bases). The CDR3 runs 15 residues. V lost 6 bases, J lost 5 bases, and 17 bases lay in between. Germline V CDR1 and CDR2: MDHEN, SYDVKM. Written as DNA, the CDR3 is TGTGCCAGCAGACCTACTAGCTCAGCCCACAATGAGCAGTTCTTC. Protein sequence: CASRPTSSAHNEQFF. Complete variable domain (other parts from reference TRBV28 and TRBJ2-1): DVKVTQSSRYLVKRTGEKVFLECVQDMDHENMFWYRQDPGLGLRLIYFSYDVKMKEKGDIPEGYSVSREKKERFSLILESASTNQTSMYLCASRPTSSAHNEQFFGPGTRLTVL.

In its sample, this clonotype was seen a few times. Relative to the germline gene, one junction end is altered; a read error may explain this. The rearrangement uses TRBV28 and TRBJ1-2, with D unclear. The CDR3 has 12 amino acids. Germline V CDR1 and CDR2: MDHEN, SYDVKM. The CDR3 sequence is CASRGFNNGYTF. The CDR3 DNA is TGTGCCAGCAGGGGTTTTAACAATGGCTACACCTTC.

This clonotype has a handful of counts. The rearrangement joins TRBV5-4 to TRBJ2-4; TRBD1 matches at 10 bases. The CDR3 sequence is 18 residues long. Germline lookup yields CDR1 SGHNT and CDR2 YYREEE (reference sequence). Unmatched junction bases numbered 9, after V lost 3 bases and J lost 0 bases. CDR3 DNA: TGTGCCAGCAGCTGGACAGGGGGTCTATTCCTAGCCAAAAACATTCAGTACTTC. Protein sequence: CASSWTGGLFLAKNIQYF.

This clonotype was seen many times. V usage is TRBV11-2 and J usage is TRBJ1-1; no reliable D call. The CDR3 covers 12 residues. Trimming shortened V by 5 bases and J by 4 bases, and 8 bases separated the two germline ends. CDR1 SGHAT and CDR2 FQNNGV come from the germline V gene. The DNA of the CDR3 is TGTGCCAGCAGCCCGGAGGTCACTGAAGCTTTCTTT. Translated: CASSPEVTEAFF.

This chain joins TRBV28 and TRBJ2-7; 9 bases are shared with TRBD1. Trimming took 2 bases from V and 1 from J; bases not matched to a gene: 12. Germline V gives CDR1 MDHEN, CDR2 SYDVKM. The CDR3 is 18 amino acids. The CDR3 region has the DNA TGTGCCAGCAGTTTACCCTCCGCGACAGGGGGTCTTTCCTACGAGCAGTACTTC. Translation: CASSLPSATGGLSYEQYF. Complete variable domain (other parts from reference TRBV28 and TRBJ2-7): DVKVTQSSRYLVKRTGEKVFLECVQDMDHENMFWYRQDPGLGLRLIYFSYDVKMKEKGDIPEGYSVSREKKERFSLILESASTNQTSMYLCASSLPSATGGLSYEQYFGPGTRLTVT.

This clonotype occurred a few times. The chain has TRBV7-3 and TRBJ2-5; maybe TRBD2 (5 bases). Germline CDR1 and CDR2: SGHTA and FQGTGA. CDR3 length: 15 amino acids. V was cut by 4 bases and J by 5 bases, with 17 bases left in between. Here the CDR3 DNA reads TGTGCCAGCAGCTCACGCGGGTCCCAAGGGGAGACCCAGTACTTC. Encoded protein: CASSSRGSQGETQYF.

This clonotype appeared a few times. The V call is TRBV9, the J call TRBJ2-3; 13 nucleotides match TRBD2. Trimming cost V 4 bases and J 2 bases; bases outside gene matches: 7. Germline values: CDR1 SGDLS, CDR2 YYNGEE. The CDR3 extends over 17 amino acids. The CDR3 DNA reads as TGTGCCAGCAGCCCCCGGACTAGCGGGAGAGCCACAGATACGCAGTATTTT. Its translation is CASSPRTSGRATDTQYF.

This clonotype was seen many times. The rearrangement links TRBV6-6 to TRBJ2-5; D unresolved. The CDR3 runs to 8 residues. Trimming took off 6 bases at V and 7 bases at J, with 0 bases between the two ends. CDR1 is MNHNY and CDR2 is SVGAGI in the germline V gene (reference sequence). The CDR3 bases are TGTGCCAGCAGGACCCAGTACTTC. Protein: CASRTQYF.

This clonotype was detected a few times. The CDR3 here is CASSLDLTDTQYF. For the CDR3, the DNA is TGTGCCAGCAGCTTGGACTTGACAGATACGCAGTATTTT. This sequence joins TRBV2 and TRBJ2-3; D possibly corresponds to TRBD2 (5 bases). The germline gives CDR1 SNHLY, CDR2 FYNNEI. V gave up 6 bases and J gave up 3 bases, with 10 bases separating them. This CDR3 has 13 residues.

This chain links TRBV12-3 or TRBV12-4 with TRBJ2-1; TRBD2 aligns across 9 bases. The CDR3 extends over 16 amino acids. The V gene end was trimmed by 6 bases and the J gene end by 9 bases; junction bases not matched to a gene: 15. CDR3 sequence (DNA): TGTGCCAGCAGCCCCGTAGCGGGAGTAGGCCGGGGTGAGCAGTTCTTC. Protein product: CASSPVAGVGRGEQFF.

This clonotype turned up a few times. The chain has TRBV29-1 and TRBJ2-3; D might be TRBD1 (6 bases). Germline V CDR1 and CDR2: SQVTM, ANQGSEA. V lost 1 base, J lost 6 bases, and 14 bases lay in between. The CDR3 has 14 residues. As DNA, the CDR3 is TGCAGCGTTGAAGGGGGGCGAGGGGCTGATACGCAGTATTTT. This sequence encodes CSVEGGRGADTQYF.

The chain joins TRBV6-4 to TRBJ2-7; D remains ambiguous. CDR3 length: 12 amino acids. Germline V lookup: CDR1 MRHNA, CDR2 SNTAGT. Trimming stripped 3 bases from V and 2 bases from J, with 5 bases between. The CDR3 nucleotides are TGTGCCAGCAGTGATAGCCCCTACGAGCAGTACTTC. This encodes CASSDSPYEQYF.

The chain couples TRBV6-5 to TRBJ2-2; 8 bases are shared with TRBD1. With 1 base clipped from V and 5 bases from J, the junction kept 6 bases outside the gene matches. The CDR3 totals 16 residues. Germline V CDR1 and CDR2: MNHEY, SVGAGI. CDR3 protein: CASSYFGQGWTGELFF. The DNA for the CDR3 is TGTGCCAGCAGTTACTTCGGACAGGGATGGACCGGGGAGCTGTTTTTT.

This clonotype was counted at least ten times. The chain links TRBV7-6 to TRBJ2-7; TRBD2 aligns across 8 bases. Losses at the gene ends were 2 bases for V and 3 bases for J; bases not matched to a gene: 6. The CDR3 consists of 15 residues. Germline CDR1 is SGHVS and CDR2 is FNYEAQ. CDR3 sequence (DNA): TGTGCCAGCAGCTTATTTAGCGGGACGGGCTACGAGCAGTACTTC. This encodes CASSLFSGTGYEQYF.

The chain carries TRBV7-3 and TRBJ2-2; D is ambiguous. Deletions cut 3 bases from V and 6 bases from J, with 11 bases between. CDR3 length: 14 amino acids. From germline, CDR1 is SGHTA and CDR2 FQGTGA. The CDR3 coding sequence is TGTGCCAGCAGCTTTGGGCTGCAATCCGGGGAGCTGTTTTTT. Amino acids: CASSFGLQSGELFF.

This clonotype was picked up many times. V usage is TRBV5-1 and J usage is TRBJ1-1; 7 nucleotides line up with TRBD1. This CDR3 comprises 15 residues. The germline CDR1 and CDR2 sequences are SGHRS and YFSETQ. Trimming took 4 bases from V and 0 from J; bases not matched to a gene: 6. This CDR3 is CASSPGGRMNTEAFF. The CDR3 DNA is TGCGCCAGCAGCCCAGGGGGTCGGATGAACACTGAAGCTTTCTTT.

This chain connects TRBV28 to TRBJ2-7; no clear D. The V end lost 1 base, the J end lost 0 bases, and 10 bases lay between the germline ends. The CDR3 extends over 15 amino acids. In germline, CDR1 is MDHEN, CDR2 SYDVKM. The CDR3 DNA is TGTGCCAGCAGTTTATATCTCTCTGTCTCCTACGAGCAGTACTTC. Protein: CASSLYLSVSYEQYF.

This clonotype was detected many times. This chain joins TRBV20-1 and TRBJ2-7, with 11 bases matching TRBD2. CDR3 length: 13 residues. The junction had 5 bases not matched to a gene; V was cut back by 6 bases and J by 4 bases. Germline CDR1 and CDR2: DFQATT and SNEGSKA (reference sequence). The CDR3 sequence: CSATGTSGYEQYF. The CDR3, as DNA: TGCAGTGCCACTGGGACTAGCGGATACGAGCAGTACTTC.

This clonotype was counted only a few times. The V call is TRBV30, the J call TRBJ2-3; D may be TRBD1 or TRBD2 (6 bases each). V was trimmed by 1 base and J by 5 bases, leaving 16 bases between them. The germline gives CDR1 GTSNPN, CDR2 SVGIG (reference sequence). The CDR3 length is 15 residues. CDR3 region: CAWSGPGAERDTQYF. CDR3 DNA: TGTGCCTGGAGTGGGCCGGGGGCAGAAAGAGATACGCAGTATTTT.

This clonotype was counted at least ten times. The chain is built from TRBV18 and TRBJ2-7, with a tentative D call TRBD2 (5 bases). The germline V gene has CDR1 KGHSH and CDR2 LQKENI. Trimming took 3 bases from V and 2 from J, leaving 11 bases between them. CDR3 length: 14 residues. CDR3 nucleotide sequence: TGTGCCAGCTCACCCGAGGGCTGGGCCTACGAGCAGTACTTC. This encodes CASSPEGWAYEQYF.

In its sample, this clonotype was seen many times. This rearrangement joins TRBV29-1 to TRBJ2-2; TRBD1 might be the D (6 bases). The ends were cut back, 7 bases at V and 6 bases at J, with 9 bases in the middle. Germline V lookup: CDR1 SQVTM, CDR2 ANQGSEA. The CDR3 extends over 11 amino acids. CDR3 loop: CSAQGSGELFF. In DNA, the CDR3 is TGCAGCGCGCAGGGGTCCGGGGAGCTGTTTTTT.

The V gene is TRBV28, the J gene TRBJ1-1; no clear D gene. The CDR3 is 13 amino acids. Germline-derived CDR1 and CDR2 are MDHEN and SYDVKM. Between the trimmed V and J ends, which lost 1 base and 2 bases, there was a span of 5 bases. The DNA of the CDR3 is TGTGCCAGCAGTTTATACTTCAACACTGAAGCTTTCTTT. Amino acids: CASSLYFNTEAFF.